Listed here are 24 T cell receptor beta chains from one sample, sequenced in a study of OX40 agonist ivuxolimab in advanced cancers. Here immunoSEQ multiplex PCR was the method, and the copy in TCRdb shows in-frame clones only, minus some. The sample lists 35,000 to 45,000 clones, about 90% occurring once. The specimen was CD4+ or CD8+ T cells sorted from blood, collected in a trial of the OX40 agonist ivuxolimab. The origin of the receptors is an adult with an advanced solid tumor such as melanoma, head and neck, liver or kidney cancer.

A single count supports this clone. The rearrangement joins TRBV11-2 to TRBJ2-3, with D possibly TRBD1 on 5 matching bases. The CDR3 is made up of 15 amino acids. Germline CDR1 reads SGHAT; CDR2 reads FQNNGV. V lost 5 bases and J 2 bases, leaving 14 bases between the germline ends. CDR3 nucleotides: TGTGCCAGCAGCGAAGAAGGGGCGTCCACAGATACGCAGTATTTT. Protein: CASSEEGASTDTQYF.

This clone was observed a handful of times. V gene TRBV5-1 combines with J gene TRBJ1-3, with D maybe TRBD1 (5 bases). This CDR3 has 15 amino acids. Germline assignment: CDR1 SGHRS and CDR2 YFSETQ. V was shortened by 0 bases and J by 0 bases, with 7 bases between the two germline ends. CDR3: CASSLGGSSGNTIYF. DNA of the CDR3: TGCGCCAGCAGCTTGGGGGGGTCCTCTGGAAACACCATATATTTT. Full variable domain (missing parts from reference TRBV5-1 and TRBJ1-3): KAGVTQTPRYLIKTRGQQVTLSCSPISGHRSVSWYQQTPGQGLQFLFEYFSETQRNKGNFPGRFSGRQFSNSRSEMNVSTLELGDSALYLCASSLGGSSGNTIYFGEGSWLTVV.

The chain is built from TRBV27 and TRBJ2-3, with a possible D match to TRBD2 (6 bases). Trimming left V 6 bases short and J 2 bases short, with 18 bases between. The length of the CDR3 is 16 residues. Germline V lookup: CDR1 MNHEY, CDR2 SMNVEV (reference sequence). The CDR3 loop reads CASSRSAGKFTDTQYF. The CDR3 DNA reads TGTGCCAGCAGCCGATCAGCGGGTAAATTCACAGATACGCAGTATTTT.

The CDR3 nucleotides are TGTGCCAGTAGTCCCAACGTGGGTTACGAGCAGTACTTC. Translation gives CASSPNVGYEQYF. The chain is built from TRBV19 and TRBJ2-7, with no clear D. Germline CDR1 LNHDA, CDR2 SQIVND (reference sequence). The CDR3 length is 13 residues. Trimming took 5 bases from V and 4 from J, leaving 12 bases between them.

This rearrangement joins TRBV7-3 to TRBJ2-5; TRBD1 matches at 7 bases. J gave up 5 bases and V 5 bases, and 11 bases lay outside the gene matches. CDR1 and CDR2 from the germline V gene are SGHTA and FQGTGA. CDR3 size: 15 residues. CDR3 sequence reads: CASSLRQGEEETQYF. The CDR3 DNA reads TGTGCCAGCAGCCTTCGACAGGGTGAAGAGGAGACCCAGTACTTC.

The chain joins TRBV7-2 to TRBJ1-2; 9 positions agree with TRBD1. Germline CDR1 SGHTA, CDR2 FQGNSA. V lost 3 bases and J lost 6; bases outside the gene matches: 2. This CDR3 comprises 13 residues. The CDR3 sequence is CASSLGTGNGYTF. The CDR3 DNA sequence: TGTGCCAGCAGCTTGGGGACAGGGAATGGCTACACCTTC.

The chain employs TRBV28 and TRBJ1-3; tentative D call: TRBD1 (6 bases). Germline V lookup: CDR1 MDHEN, CDR2 SYDVKM. Between the trimmed V and J ends, which lost 10 bases and 0 bases, there was a span of 13 bases. This CDR3 is built from 14 residues. The CDR3 loop reads CATGHRSSGNTIYF. The CDR3 coding sequence is TGTGCCACGGGACACCGGAGCTCTGGAAACACCATATATTTT. The variable domain in full, with the rest retrieved from reference TRBV28 and TRBJ1-3, is DVKVTQSSRYLVKRTGEKVFLECVQDMDHENMFWYRQDPGLGLRLIYFSYDVKMKEKGDIPEGYSVSREKKERFSLILESASTNQTSMYLCATGHRSSGNTIYFGEGSWLTVV.

This clone has just one count. The V gene is TRBV30, the J gene TRBJ2-5; 7 nucleotides line up with TRBD1. Germline values: CDR1 GTSNPN, CDR2 SVGIG (reference sequence). J gave up 4 bases and V 3 bases, and 5 bases lay outside the gene matches. This CDR3 contains 13 residues. The chain's CDR3 is CAWSTGVGETQYF. CDR3 coding DNA: TGTGCCTGGAGCACAGGGGTTGGAGAGACCCAGTACTTC.

V gene TRBV30 combines with J gene TRBJ2-1, with TRBD2 matching over 8 bases. The V and J ends lost 2 bases and 3 bases, in that order; junction bases with no gene match: 6. Per the germline V gene, CDR1 is GTSNPN and CDR2 is SVGIG (reference sequence). The CDR3 is made up of 15 amino acids. The CDR3 spells CAWSTLAGGYNEQFF. For the CDR3, the DNA is TGTGCCTGGAGTACCTTGGCGGGAGGCTACAATGAGCAGTTCTTC.

As DNA, the CDR3 is TGTGCCAGCAGTCCCTTTGGGGATGAGCAGTTCTTC. It codes for CASSPFGDEQFF. The chain has TRBV27 and TRBJ2-1; D is uncertain. CDR3 size: 12 residues. CDR1 MNHEY and CDR2 SMNVEV come from the germline V gene (reference sequence). Between the trimmed V and J ends, which lost 5 bases and 8 bases, there was a span of 10 bases.

The V gene is TRBV28, the J gene TRBJ2-5, with D tentatively TRBD2 (6 bases). There are 15 residues in the CDR3. The V end was cut by 3 bases, the J end by 4 bases, with 15 bases between. The germline gives CDR1 MDHEN, CDR2 SYDVKM. The CDR3 nucleotides are TGTGCCAGCAGTTTGAGCCCAGCTAGCGCAGAGACCCAGTACTTC. Protein: CASSLSPASAETQYF.

In its sample, this clone was seen a few times. One end of the junction varies from germline; a read error may be responsible. The chain uses TRBV29-1 and TRBJ2-3; a weak D match, TRBD2 (8 bases). CDR1 SQVTM and CDR2 ANQGSEA come from the germline V gene. The CDR3 totals 16 residues. The CDR3 DNA sequence: TGCAGCGGTGAAGGGGGCGGTAGCGGGACCTCAGATACGCAGTATTTT. Its translation is CSGEGGGSGTSDTQYF.

The chain employs TRBV7-2 and TRBJ2-7; 9 positions agree with TRBD2. CDR3 length: 15 amino acids. V lost 3 bases to trimming and J lost 2 bases; unmatched junction nucleotides: 5. Per the germline V gene, CDR1 is SGHTA and CDR2 is FQGNSA. The DNA of the CDR3 is TGTGCCAGCAGCTTTAGTAGCGGGAGTACCTACGAGCAGTACTTC. Protein product: CASSFSSGSTYEQYF. The variable domain in full, completed from reference TRBV7-2 and TRBJ2-7, reads GAGVSQSPSNKVTEKGKDVELRCDPISGHTALYWYRQSLGQGLEFLIYFQGNSAPDKSGLPSDRFSAERTGGSVSTLTIQRTQQEDSAVYLCASSFSSGSTYEQYFGPGTRLTVT.

This rearrangement joins TRBV5-1 to TRBJ2-7; D is perhaps TRBD2 (6 bases). Germline CDR1 is SGHRS and CDR2 is YFSETQ. With 7 bases removed from V and 2 bases from J, the gap between germline ends came to 7 bases. CDR3 size: 11 residues. Written as DNA, the CDR3 is TGCGCCAGCCGGAGGGCCTACGAGCAGTACTTC. Amino acids: CASRRAYEQYF.

The chain joins TRBV4-2 to TRBJ2-7, with TRBD2 as a possible D gene (5 bases). Per germline, CDR1 LGHNA and CDR2 YNFKEQ. V lost 3 bases to trimming and J lost 4 bases, with 10 bases between them. The CDR3 is made up of 13 amino acids. As DNA, the CDR3 is TGTGCCAGCAGCCACTTCGGGGTATACGAGCAGTACTTC. It translates to CASSHFGVYEQYF.

The chain has TRBV11-1 and TRBJ2-7, with D perhaps matching TRBD2 (5 bases). The CDR3 spans 13 residues. The ends were cut back, 2 bases at V and 5 bases at J, with 10 bases in the middle. Germline values: CDR1 SGHAT, CDR2 FQDESV (reference sequence). The CDR3 bases are TGTGCCAGCAGCTTACGAGGGTTCAACGAGCAGTACTTC. This gives the protein CASSLRGFNEQYF.

The V call is TRBV7-8, the J call TRBJ2-7; 8 bases agree with TRBD2. The germline gives CDR1 SGHVS, CDR2 FQNEAQ. There are 19 residues in the CDR3. V shed 5 bases, J shed 0 bases, and the junction held 18 bases outside the gene matches. CDR3 amino acids: CASSATPGLVIPSSYEQYF. Written as DNA, the CDR3 is TGTGCCAGCAGCGCGACCCCGGGACTAGTCATCCCGAGCTCCTACGAGCAGTACTTC.

The chain couples TRBV29-1 to TRBJ2-6; D gene unclear. The CDR3 has 12 amino acids. Trimming cost V 6 bases and J 2 bases, with 5 bases left between them. Germline-derived CDR1 and CDR2 are SQVTM and ANQGSEA. CDR3 sequence reads: CSVTTGANVLTF. The CDR3 nucleotides are TGCAGCGTAACTACTGGGGCCAACGTCCTGACTTTC.

This clone was seen once. This sequence joins TRBV6-5 and TRBJ1-2, with 11 bases matching TRBD1. CDR1 and CDR2 (germline): MNHEY, SVGAGI. V was pared by 5 bases and J by 6 bases, with 5 bases of the junction left unmatched. The CDR3 is 14 amino acids. DNA of the CDR3: TGTGCCAGCAGTCCATTGGGACAGGGGGATGGCTACACCTTC. Translation gives CASSPLGQGDGYTF.

The chain links TRBV5-1 to TRBJ2-6; D remains ambiguous. The length of the CDR3 is 16 residues. Germline V gene lookup returns CDR1 SGHRS and CDR2 YFSETQ. V lost 4 bases and J lost 17, with 28 bases in between. The CDR3 region is CASSPDRRMLWNSLTF. CDR3 coding DNA: TGCGCCAGCAGCCCCGACCGCCGAATGCTCTGGAACTCCTTGACTTTC.

The chain combines TRBV9 with TRBJ2-5, with unresolved D. Germline assignment: CDR1 SGDLS and CDR2 YYNGEE. The germline V and J ends were trimmed by 4 bases and 2 bases, with 15 bases remaining between them. CDR3 size: 15 residues. The CDR3 nucleotides are TGTGCCAGCAGCCCCCCTTGGGAATCACAAGAGACCCAGTACTTC. This gives the protein CASSPPWESQETQYF.

V and J are TRBV4-2 and TRBJ1-2, with no clear D. This CDR3 spans 14 amino acids. The germline CDR1 and CDR2 sequences are LGHNA and YNFKEQ. Trimming removed 0 bases from V and 1 base from J, with 6 bases in between. The CDR3 region is CASSQDLDNYGYTF. DNA for the CDR3: TGTGCCAGCAGCCAAGACCTAGATAACTATGGCTACACCTTC.

The sample holds one count of this clone. J is TRBJ2-1 and V is TRBV5-5; D remains unclear. Germline CDR1 and CDR2: SGHKS and YYEKEE (reference sequence). The V end lost 4 bases, the J end lost 5 bases, and 13 bases lay between the germline ends. The CDR3 consists of 14 residues. The CDR3 bases are TGTGCCAGCAGCCGAACATCGTTCGACAATGAGCAGTTCTTC. Its translation: CASSRTSFDNEQFF.

The chain has TRBV28 and TRBJ2-1; 8 bases are shared with TRBD2. Losses at the gene ends were 3 bases for V and 5 bases for J; bases not matched to a gene: 3. Per germline, CDR1 MDHEN and CDR2 SYDVKM. The length of the CDR3 is 14 residues. CDR3 sequence: CASSFLAGNNEQFF. Here the CDR3 DNA reads TGTGCCAGCAGTTTTTTAGCGGGAAACAATGAGCAGTTCTTC.